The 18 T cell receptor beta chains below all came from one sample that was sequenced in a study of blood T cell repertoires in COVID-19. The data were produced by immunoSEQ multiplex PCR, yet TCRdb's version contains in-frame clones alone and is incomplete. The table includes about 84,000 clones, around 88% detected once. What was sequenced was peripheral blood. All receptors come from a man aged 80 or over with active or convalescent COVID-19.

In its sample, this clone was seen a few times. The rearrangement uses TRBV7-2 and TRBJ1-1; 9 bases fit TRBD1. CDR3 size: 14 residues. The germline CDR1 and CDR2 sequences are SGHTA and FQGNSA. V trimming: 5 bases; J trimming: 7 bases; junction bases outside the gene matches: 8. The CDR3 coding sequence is TGTGCCAGCAGCCTGACAGGGGGAACGGGTGAAGCTTTCTTT. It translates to CASSLTGGTGEAFF. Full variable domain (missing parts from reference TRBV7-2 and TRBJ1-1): GAGVSQSPSNKVTEKGKDVELRCDPISGHTALYWYRQSLGQGLEFLIYFQGNSAPDKSGLPSDRFSAERTGGSVSTLTIQRTQQEDSAVYLCASSLTGGTGEAFFGQGTRLTVV.

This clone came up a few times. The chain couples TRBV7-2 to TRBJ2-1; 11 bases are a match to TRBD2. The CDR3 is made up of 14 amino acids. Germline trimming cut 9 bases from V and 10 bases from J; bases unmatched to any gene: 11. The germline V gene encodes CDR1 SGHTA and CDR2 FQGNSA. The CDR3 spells CASDGTSGYGEQFF. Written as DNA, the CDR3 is TGTGCCAGTGACGGGACTAGCGGTTACGGGGAGCAGTTCTTC. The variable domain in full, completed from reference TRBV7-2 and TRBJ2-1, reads GAGVSQSPSNKVTEKGKDVELRCDPISGHTALYWYRQSLGQGLEFLIYFQGNSAPDKSGLPSDRFSAERTGGSVSTLTIQRTQQEDSAVYLCASDGTSGYGEQFFGPGTRLTVL.

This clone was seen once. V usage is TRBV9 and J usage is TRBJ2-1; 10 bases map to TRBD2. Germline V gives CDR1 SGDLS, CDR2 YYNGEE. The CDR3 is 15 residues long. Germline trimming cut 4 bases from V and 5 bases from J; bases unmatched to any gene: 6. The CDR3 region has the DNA TGTGCCAGCAGCCCTAGCGGGAGTAAGCACAATGAGCAGTTCTTC. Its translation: CASSPSGSKHNEQFF.

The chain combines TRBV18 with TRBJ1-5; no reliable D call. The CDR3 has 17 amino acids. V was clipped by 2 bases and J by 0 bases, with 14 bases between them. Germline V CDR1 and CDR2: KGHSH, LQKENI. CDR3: CASSPTVGADSNQPQHF. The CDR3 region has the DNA TGTGCCAGCTCACCAACCGTGGGAGCCGATAGCAATCAGCCCCAGCATTTT.

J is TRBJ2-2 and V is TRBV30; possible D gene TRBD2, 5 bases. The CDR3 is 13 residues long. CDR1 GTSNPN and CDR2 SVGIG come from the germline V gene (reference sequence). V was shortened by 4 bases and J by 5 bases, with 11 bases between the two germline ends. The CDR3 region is CAWISRETGELFF. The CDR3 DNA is TGTGCCTGGATCTCGAGGGAAACCGGGGAGCTGTTTTTT.

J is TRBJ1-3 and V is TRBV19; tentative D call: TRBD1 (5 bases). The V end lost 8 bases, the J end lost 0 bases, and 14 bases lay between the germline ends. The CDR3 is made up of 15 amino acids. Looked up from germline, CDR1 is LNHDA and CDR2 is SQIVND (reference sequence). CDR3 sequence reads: CASEKQGVSGNTIYF. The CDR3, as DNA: TGTGCCAGTGAAAAGCAGGGCGTCTCTGGAAACACCATATATTTT.

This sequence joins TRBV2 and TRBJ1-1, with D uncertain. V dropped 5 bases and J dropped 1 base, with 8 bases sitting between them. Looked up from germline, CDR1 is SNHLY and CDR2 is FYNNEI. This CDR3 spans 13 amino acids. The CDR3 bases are TGTGCCAGCAGTTTCGCAGGGAACACTGAAGCTTTCTTT. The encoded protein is CASSFAGNTEAFF.

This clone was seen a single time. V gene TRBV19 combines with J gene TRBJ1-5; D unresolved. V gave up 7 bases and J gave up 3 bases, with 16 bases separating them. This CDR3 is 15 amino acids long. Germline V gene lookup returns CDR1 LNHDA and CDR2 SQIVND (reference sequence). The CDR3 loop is CASTTTRETNQPQHF. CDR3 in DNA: TGTGCCAGTACCACGACAAGGGAGACCAATCAGCCCCAGCATTTT. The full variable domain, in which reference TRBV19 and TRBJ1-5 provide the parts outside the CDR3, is DGGITQSPKYLFRKEGQNVTLSCEQNLNHDAMYWYRQDPGQGLRLIYYSQIVNDFQKGDIAEGYSVSREKKESFPLTVTSAQKNPTAFYLCASTTTRETNQPQHFGDGTRLSIL.

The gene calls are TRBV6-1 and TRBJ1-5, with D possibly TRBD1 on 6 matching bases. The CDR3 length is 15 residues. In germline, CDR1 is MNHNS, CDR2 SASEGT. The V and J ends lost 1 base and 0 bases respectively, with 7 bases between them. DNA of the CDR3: TGTGCCAGCAGTGAAGGGACAGTTAGCAATCAGCCCCAGCATTTT. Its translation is CASSEGTVSNQPQHF.

In DNA form, the CDR3 reads TGTGCCAGCTCAACAGCGGGACTAGCGGGAGGATTAGAGACCCAGTACTTC. Amino acid sequence: CASSTAGLAGGLETQYF. V is TRBV18 and J is TRBJ2-5, with 15 bases that match TRBD2. J was trimmed by 4 bases and V by 5 bases; bases with no gene match: 8. Germline lookup yields CDR1 KGHSH and CDR2 LQKENI. This CDR3 comprises 17 residues.

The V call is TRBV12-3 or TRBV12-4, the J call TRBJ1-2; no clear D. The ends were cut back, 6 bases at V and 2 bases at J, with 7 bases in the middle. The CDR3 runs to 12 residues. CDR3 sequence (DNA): TGTGCCAGCAGAGCCTCAAACTATGGCTACACCTTC. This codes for CASRASNYGYTF.

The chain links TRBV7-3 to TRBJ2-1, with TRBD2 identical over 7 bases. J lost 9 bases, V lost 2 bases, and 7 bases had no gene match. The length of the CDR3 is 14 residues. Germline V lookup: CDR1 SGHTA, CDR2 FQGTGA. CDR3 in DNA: TGTGCCAGCAGCTTAGGGGCTGCGGGAGTTGAGCAGTTCTTC. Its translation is CASSLGAAGVEQFF.

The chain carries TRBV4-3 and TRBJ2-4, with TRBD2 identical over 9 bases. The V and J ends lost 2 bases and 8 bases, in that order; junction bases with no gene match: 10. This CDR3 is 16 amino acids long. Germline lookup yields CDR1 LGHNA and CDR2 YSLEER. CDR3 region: CASSQWAGGPGDIQYF. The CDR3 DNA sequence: TGCGCCAGCAGCCAATGGGCGGGAGGGCCGGGGGACATTCAGTACTTC.

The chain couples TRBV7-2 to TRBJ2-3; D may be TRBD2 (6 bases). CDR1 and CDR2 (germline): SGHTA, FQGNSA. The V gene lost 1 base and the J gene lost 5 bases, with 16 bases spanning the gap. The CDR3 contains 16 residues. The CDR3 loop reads CASSLVGGTFRDTQYF. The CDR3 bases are TGTGCCAGCAGCTTAGTGGGCGGGACCTTTAGAGATACGCAGTATTTT.

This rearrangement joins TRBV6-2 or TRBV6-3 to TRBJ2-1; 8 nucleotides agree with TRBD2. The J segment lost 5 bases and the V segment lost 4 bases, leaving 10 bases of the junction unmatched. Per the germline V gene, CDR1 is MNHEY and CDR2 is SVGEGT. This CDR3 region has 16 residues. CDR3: CASSLALAGGHNEQFF. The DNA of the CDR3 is TGTGCCAGCAGTTTAGCACTGGCGGGAGGCCACAATGAGCAGTTCTTC.

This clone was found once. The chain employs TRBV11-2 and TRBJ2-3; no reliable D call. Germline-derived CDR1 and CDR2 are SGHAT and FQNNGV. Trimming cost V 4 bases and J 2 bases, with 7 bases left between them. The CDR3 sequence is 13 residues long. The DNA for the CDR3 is TGTGCCAGCAGCTCACTGGTCACAGATACGCAGTATTTT. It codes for CASSSLVTDTQYF.

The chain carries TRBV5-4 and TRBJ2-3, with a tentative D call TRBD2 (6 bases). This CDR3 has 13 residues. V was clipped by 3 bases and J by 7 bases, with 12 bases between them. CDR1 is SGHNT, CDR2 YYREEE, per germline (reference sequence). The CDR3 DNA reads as TGTGCCAGCAGCTGGGCGGGGAGCAATACGCAGTATTTT. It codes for CASSWAGSNTQYF.

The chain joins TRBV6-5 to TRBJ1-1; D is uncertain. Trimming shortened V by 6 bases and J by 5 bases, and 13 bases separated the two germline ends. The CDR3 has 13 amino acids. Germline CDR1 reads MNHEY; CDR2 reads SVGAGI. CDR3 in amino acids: CASSHGEATEAFF. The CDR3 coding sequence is TGTGCCAGCAGCCACGGGGAGGCAACTGAAGCTTTCTTT.